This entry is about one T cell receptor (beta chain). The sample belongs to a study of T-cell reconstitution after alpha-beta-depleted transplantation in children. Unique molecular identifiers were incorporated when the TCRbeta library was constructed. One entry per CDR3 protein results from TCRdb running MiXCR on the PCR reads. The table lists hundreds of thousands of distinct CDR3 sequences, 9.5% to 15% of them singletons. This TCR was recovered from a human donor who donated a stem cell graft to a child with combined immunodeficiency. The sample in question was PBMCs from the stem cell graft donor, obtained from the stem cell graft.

The CDR3: CSASRLLAGGLYEQYF. In DNA form, the CDR3 reads TGCAGTGCTAGTCGACTCCTAGCGGGGGGGCTCTACGAGCAGTACTTC. The chain combines TRBV20-1 with TRBJ2-7; TRBD2 matches at 12 bases. The CDR3 runs to 16 residues. Per the germline V gene, CDR1 is DFQATT and CDR2 is SNEGSKA (reference sequence). Trimming cost V 3 bases and J 3 bases; bases outside gene matches: 9.